Listed here are 2 T cell receptor beta chains from one sample, sequenced in a study of shared clonotypes between healthy human individuals. Only in-frame clones appear in the TCRdb table, and some are missing; sequencing was by immunoSEQ multiplex PCR. The sample shows about 1 million clones, about 74% of them seen only once. Sequencing used memory CD4+ T cells sorted from blood. The subset denotes: CD45RA-negative fraction. These receptors originate from a man aged 18 to 30 in good health.

In regard to this clone: Relative to the germline gene, one junction end is altered; a read error may explain this. The chain is built from TRBV2 and TRBJ2-5, with 9 nucleotides matching TRBD1. CDR1 and CDR2 (germline): SNHLY, FYNNEI. The CDR3 is 13 amino acids. CDR3 sequence reads: CASSGISGQGQHF. The CDR3 coding sequence is TGTGCCAGCAGTGGGATCTCGGGACAGGGCCAGCACTTC.

This clone has only a few counts. The chain recombines TRBV19 with TRBJ2-7, with D maybe TRBD2 (6 bases). The CDR3 runs 14 residues. Per the germline V gene, CDR1 is LNHDA and CDR2 is SQIVND (reference sequence). The V and J ends lost 5 bases and 6 bases respectively, with 17 bases between them. Here the CDR3 reads CASSSGTGGTEQYF. Here the CDR3 DNA reads TGTGCCAGTAGTTCCGGGACTGGGGGGACCGAGCAGTACTTC.